This T cell receptor (beta chain) was observed in a study of control samples from healthy donors and cancer patients. Sequencing used immunoSEQ multiplex PCR; TCRdb keeps in-frame clones, though not all of them. The data hold approximately 140,000 clones, with roughly 92% observed a single time. Germline V gene lookup returns CDR1 MDHEN and CDR2 SYDVKM. Trimming shortened V by 3 bases and J by 9 bases, and 18 bases separated the two germline ends. CDR3 length equals 16 residues. The receptor was derived from a young man in good health. The rearrangement uses TRBV28 and TRBJ1-6, with D possibly being TRBD1 (6 bases). The source material was blood. The CDR3 sequence: CASSLVKWGAVSPLHF. The CDR3 DNA follows: TGTGCCAGCAGTTTGGTTAAGTGGGGGGCGGTTTCACCCCTCCACTTT.